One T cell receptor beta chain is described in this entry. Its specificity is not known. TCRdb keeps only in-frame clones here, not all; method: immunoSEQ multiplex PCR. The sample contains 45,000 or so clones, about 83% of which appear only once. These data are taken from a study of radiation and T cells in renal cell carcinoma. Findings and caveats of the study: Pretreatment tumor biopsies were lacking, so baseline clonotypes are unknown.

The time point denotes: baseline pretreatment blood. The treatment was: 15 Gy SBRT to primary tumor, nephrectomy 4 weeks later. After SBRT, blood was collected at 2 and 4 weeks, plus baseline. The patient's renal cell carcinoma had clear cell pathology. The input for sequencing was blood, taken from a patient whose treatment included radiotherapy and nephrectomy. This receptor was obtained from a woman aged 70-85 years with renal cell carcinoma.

CDR3 in DNA: TGTGCCAGCAGTTCCCCCACTCAGGGTGTTGTGACCCAGTACTTC. This encodes CASSSPTQGVVTQYF. The genes are TRBV28 and TRBJ2-5; weak D call: TRBD1 (5 bases). Per the germline V gene, CDR1 is MDHEN and CDR2 is SYDVKM. The CDR3 runs 15 residues. V lost 4 bases and J lost 7, with 19 bases in between.